This record looks at one T cell receptor (beta chain) sequence and its context. Antigen unknown. CDR1 is MNHEY, CDR2 SVGAGI, per germline. Trimming took off 5 bases at V and 0 bases at J, with 10 bases between the two ends. The CDR3 is 14 residues long. The data derive from a study of T cell repertoires in cytomegalovirus infection. The overall study: The study used recently identified HLA-C-restricted and well-studied HLA-B-restricted CMV epitopes.

Using its own MiXCR run on the reads, TCRdb lists one record per CDR3 protein. The sample gives under 500,000 distinct CDR3 sequences, about two fifths of which show up once; about 45% is in the top ten. The TCR originated in a human donor in good health (CMV status not recorded). Some clones in this sample may be carry-over from other donors' samples. The sample was cultured PBMCs, taken from culture after CMV antigen stimulation. The chain is built from TRBV6-5 and TRBJ1-1; D ambiguous. CDR3 nucleotides: TGTGCCAGCAGTCGAGATAACATGAACACTGAAGCTTTCTTT. Amino acid sequence: CASSRDNMNTEAFF.